The T cell receptor beta chain under discussion was sequenced for a study of breast tumors, draining lymph nodes, adjacent tissues. The lymph nodes were axillary draining lymph nodes from breast cancer patients. Germline CDR1 and CDR2: DFQATT and SNEGSKA (reference sequence). The CDR3 contains 13 residues. Trimming removed 1 base at V and 6 bases at J, with 12 bases between. TCRdb called the multiplex PCR reads again in MiXCR, with one record for every CDR3 protein. The table includes approximately 300,000 distinct CDR3 sequences, 30% detected once. A word on this clonotype: Its antigen remains unknown.

General study results and limits: Tumor and nontumor repertoires were significantly more similar in luminal-like than in basal-like breast cancer.

The sequence was collected from a female donor with breast cancer. Some clones in this sample may be carry-over from other donors' samples. Sequenced sample: axillary lymph node tissue. This chain joins TRBV20-1 and TRBJ1-2; tentative D call: TRBD1 (6 bases). CDR3 residues: CSARGPAGDGYTF. CDR3 DNA: TGCAGTGCTAGAGGACCTGCAGGGGATGGCTACACCTTC.